What follows is one T cell receptor beta chain and its context. Germline V gene data show CDR1 as SGDLS and CDR2 as YYNGEE. The V and J ends lost 5 bases and 5 bases, in that order; junction bases with no gene match: 9. The CDR3 length is 15 residues. This sample is part of a study of blood T cell repertoires in COVID-19. Across the study: PBMCs, B-cell-depleted T cells, or T cells were the source of the cDNA or gDNA that made up the material.

Here immunoSEQ multiplex PCR was the method, and the copy in TCRdb shows in-frame clones only, minus some. The sample holds tens of thousands of clones, around four fifths seen once. V usage is TRBV9 and J usage is TRBJ1-1; 10 nucleotides line up with TRBD1. The sequenced sample was peripheral blood. The source of this sequence is a man aged 55 to 69 with active COVID-19. CDR3 in DNA: TGTGCCAGCAGTTTAGCCGGGACAGGGGATACTGAAGCTTTCTTT. Its protein is CASSLAGTGDTEAFF.